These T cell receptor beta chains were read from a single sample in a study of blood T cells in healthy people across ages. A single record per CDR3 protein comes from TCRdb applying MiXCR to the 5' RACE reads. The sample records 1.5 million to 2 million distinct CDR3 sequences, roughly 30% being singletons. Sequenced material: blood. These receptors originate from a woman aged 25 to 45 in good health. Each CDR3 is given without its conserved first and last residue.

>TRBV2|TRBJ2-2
ASSATGIAGELF
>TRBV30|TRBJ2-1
AGGGQVYNEQF
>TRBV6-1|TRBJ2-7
ASSEWSRGQSNYEQY
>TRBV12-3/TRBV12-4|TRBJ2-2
ASSFPGTSGSVDTGELF
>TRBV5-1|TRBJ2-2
ASRSGTGGGTGELF
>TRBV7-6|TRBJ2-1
ASSPNLQDNEQF
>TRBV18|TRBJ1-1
ASSPSLTRNTEAF
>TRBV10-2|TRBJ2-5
ASRTVGRQETQY
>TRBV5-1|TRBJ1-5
ASSRTGEKGQPQH
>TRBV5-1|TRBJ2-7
ASSSTGQVPYEQY
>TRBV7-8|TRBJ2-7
ASSLASSGSQQY
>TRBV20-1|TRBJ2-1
SASSSGRAGHEQF
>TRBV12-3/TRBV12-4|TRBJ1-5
ASSLGVEQPQH
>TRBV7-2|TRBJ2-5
ASSWATSAVSETQY
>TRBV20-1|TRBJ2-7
SACGETSGNNEQY
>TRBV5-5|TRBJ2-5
ASSDTSGGLQETQY
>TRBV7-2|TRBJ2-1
VSSSTGLLDSPQF
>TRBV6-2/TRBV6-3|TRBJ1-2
ASRPVTDFGDGYT
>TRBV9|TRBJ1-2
ASSPEGQGHYGYT
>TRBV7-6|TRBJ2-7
ASSLYGASWLGSSYEQY
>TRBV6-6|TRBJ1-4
ASSYGAANEKLF
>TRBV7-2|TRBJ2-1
ASSPYLNNGQF
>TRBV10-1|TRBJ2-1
ASSPFKVWGKDEQF
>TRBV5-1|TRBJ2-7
APRGNSYEQY
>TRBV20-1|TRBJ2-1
SARDAAGTGNEQF
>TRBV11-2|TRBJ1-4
ASSPTRAANEKLF
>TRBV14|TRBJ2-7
ASSQDLGATIPRQY
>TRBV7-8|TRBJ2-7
ASQGIGAVSYEQY
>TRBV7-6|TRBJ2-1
ASSWGVSSYNEQF
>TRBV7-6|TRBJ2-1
ASSQGTDEQF
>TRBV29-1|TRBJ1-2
SVKPGPDYGYT
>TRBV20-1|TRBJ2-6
SAPTGVANVLT
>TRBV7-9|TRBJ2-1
AIVPSGRDDEQF
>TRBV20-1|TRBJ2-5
SAWTEETQY
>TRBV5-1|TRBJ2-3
AIRFGRGPDTQY
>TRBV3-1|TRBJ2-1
ASSGTGLHEQF
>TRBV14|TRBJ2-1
ASSQGDSKYNEQF
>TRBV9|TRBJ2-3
ASNRDSGSGDTQY
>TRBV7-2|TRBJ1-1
ASIGSGGEAF
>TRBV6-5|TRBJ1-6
ASARGAYNSPLH